These T cell receptor beta chains were read from a single sample in a study of blood T cell repertoires in COVID-19. The table came from immunoSEQ multiplex PCR; TCRdb's copy has only in-frame clones and leaves some out. The sample has 140,000 to 150,000 clones; over 75% are singletons. The material sequenced was peripheral blood. All receptors derive from a woman aged 55-70 years with active COVID-19. Each CDR3 is given with its conserved first and last residue. A D gene is named only where the DNA matches it firmly. Part of the rows lack a size; the others show once, few, many or a class for expanded clones.

clone_size: .; d_call: TRBD2; v_call: TRBV10-1; j_call: TRBJ2-3; cdr3_length: 18; cdr3_aa: CASSEFYGTSGNTDTQYF; cdr3_nt: TGCGCCAGCAGTGAATTCTATGGGACTAGCGGGAACACAGATACGCAGTATTTT
clone_size: .; d_call: TRBD1; v_call: TRBV18; j_call: TRBJ2-5; cdr3_length: 14; cdr3_aa: CASSDTGGGETQYF; cdr3_nt: TGTGCCAGCTCGGATACAGGGGGCGGCGAGACCCAGTACTTC
clone_size: .; d_call: TRBD2; v_call: TRBV7-2; j_call: TRBJ2-1; cdr3_length: 17; cdr3_aa: CASSLARTRGSYNEQFF; cdr3_nt: TGTGCCAGCAGCTTAGCTAGGACTAGAGGCTCCTACAATGAGCAGTTCTTC
clone_size: .; d_call: .; v_call: TRBV5-1; j_call: TRBJ1-1; cdr3_length: 17; cdr3_aa: CASSLGWGTGSNTEAFF; cdr3_nt: TGCGCCAGCAGCTTGGGGTGGGGTACAGGGTCGAACACTGAAGCTTTCTTT
clone_size: .; d_call: TRBD2; v_call: TRBV5-1; j_call: TRBJ2-1; cdr3_length: 17; cdr3_aa: CASSLSPLAGAYNEQFF; cdr3_nt: TGCGCCAGCAGCTTGAGCCCACTAGCGGGAGCCTACAATGAGCAGTTCTTC
clone_size: .; d_call: .; v_call: TRBV7-2; j_call: TRBJ2-3; cdr3_length: 15; cdr3_aa: CASRDTGLSTDTQYF; cdr3_nt: TGTGCCAGCAGAGACACGGGACTCAGCACAGATACGCAGTATTTT
clone_size: .; d_call: .; v_call: TRBV29-1; j_call: TRBJ2-3; cdr3_length: 14; cdr3_aa: CSVDSPQGTDTQYF; cdr3_nt: TGCAGCGTCGACTCGCCCCAGGGAACAGATACGCAGTATTTT
clone_size: .; d_call: TRBD1; v_call: TRBV18; j_call: TRBJ2-7; cdr3_length: 13; cdr3_aa: CASSLTGSYEQYF; cdr3_nt: TGTGCCAGCTCACTGACAGGGTCCTACGAGCAGTACTTC
clone_size: .; d_call: .; v_call: TRBV28; j_call: TRBJ1-3; cdr3_length: 12; cdr3_aa: CASREQGNTIYF; cdr3_nt: TGTGCCAGCAGGGAACAGGGAAACACCATATATTTT
clone_size: .; d_call: TRBD2; v_call: TRBV14; j_call: TRBJ2-7; cdr3_length: 14; cdr3_aa: CASSRELAGGEQYF; cdr3_nt: TGTGCCAGCAGCCGAGAACTAGCGGGAGGAGAGCAGTACTTC
clone_size: .; d_call: TRBD1; v_call: TRBV6-2/TRBV6-3; j_call: TRBJ2-2; cdr3_length: 18; cdr3_aa: CASSYSATGILHTGELFF; cdr3_nt: TGTGCCAGCAGTTACTCGGCGACAGGGATCCTCCACACCGGGGAGCTGTTTTTT
clone_size: .; d_call: .; v_call: TRBV28; j_call: TRBJ2-2; cdr3_length: 13; cdr3_aa: CASSRSVVGELFF; cdr3_nt: TGTGCCAGCAGCCGCTCGGTAGTCGGGGAGCTGTTTTTT
clone_size: .; d_call: TRBD2; v_call: TRBV3-1/TRBV3-2; j_call: TRBJ2-7; cdr3_length: 16; cdr3_aa: CASSFGTSGRFHEQYF; cdr3_nt: TGTGCCAGCAGCTTCGGGACTAGCGGGAGATTCCACGAGCAGTACTTC
clone_size: .; d_call: .; v_call: TRBV7-8; j_call: TRBJ2-7; cdr3_length: 13; cdr3_aa: CASSWRAGPEQYF; cdr3_nt: TGTGCCAGCAGCTGGCGGGCGGGTCCGGAGCAGTACTTC
clone_size: .; d_call: .; v_call: TRBV2; j_call: TRBJ2-1; cdr3_length: 13; cdr3_aa: CASRGTQYNEQFF; cdr3_nt: TGTGCCAGCAGAGGGACACAGTACAATGAGCAGTTCTTC
clone_size: once; d_call: TRBD2; v_call: TRBV7-2; j_call: TRBJ2-3; cdr3_length: 14; cdr3_aa: CASSLRAGADTQYF; cdr3_nt: TGTGCCAGCAGCCTCAGGGCGGGAGCAGATACGCAGTATTTT
clone_size: .; d_call: .; v_call: TRBV2; j_call: TRBJ2-2; cdr3_length: 13; cdr3_aa: CASSEWHTGELFF; cdr3_nt: TGTGCCAGCAGTGAATGGCACACCGGGGAGCTGTTTTTT
clone_size: .; d_call: TRBD1; v_call: TRBV19; j_call: TRBJ1-2; cdr3_length: 15; cdr3_aa: CASSMGTGQPYGYTF; cdr3_nt: TGTGCCAGTAGTATGGGGACGGGACAGCCCTATGGCTACACCTTC
clone_size: .; d_call: .; v_call: TRBV28; j_call: TRBJ2-5; cdr3_length: 16; cdr3_aa: CASSPPGPGDQETQYF; cdr3_nt: TGTGCCAGCTCACCTCCGGGCCCCGGGGACCAAGAGACCCAGTACTTC
clone_size: .; d_call: .; v_call: TRBV7-2; j_call: TRBJ1-1; cdr3_length: 14; cdr3_aa: CASSLVNRETEAFF; cdr3_nt: TGTGCCAGCAGCTTAGTCAACAGGGAGACTGAAGCTTTCTTT
clone_size: .; d_call: .; v_call: TRBV9; j_call: TRBJ2-2; cdr3_length: 15; cdr3_aa: CASSVGTSYTGELFF; cdr3_nt: TGTGCCAGCAGCGTAGGAACTAGCTACACCGGGGAGCTGTTTTTT
clone_size: .; d_call: .; v_call: TRBV19; j_call: TRBJ1-2; cdr3_length: 12; cdr3_aa: CASRDSDYGYTF; cdr3_nt: TGTGCCAGCCGGGACTCGGACTATGGCTACACCTTC
clone_size: .; d_call: .; v_call: TRBV2; j_call: TRBJ2-7; cdr3_length: 14; cdr3_aa: CASSGRSNPYEQYF; cdr3_nt: TGTGCCAGCAGTGGGCGGTCGAACCCCTACGAGCAGTACTTC
clone_size: .; d_call: .; v_call: TRBV7-2; j_call: TRBJ1-3; cdr3_length: 18; cdr3_aa: CASSLGGPLYISGNTIYF; cdr3_nt: TGTGCCAGCAGCTTAGGCGGCCCCCTCTATATATCTGGAAACACCATATATTTT
clone_size: .; d_call: .; v_call: TRBV5-1; j_call: TRBJ1-1; cdr3_length: 16; cdr3_aa: CASTTDGPQGNTEAFF; cdr3_nt: TGCGCCAGCACCACCGACGGACCACAGGGGAACACTGAAGCTTTCTTT
clone_size: .; d_call: TRBD2; v_call: TRBV7-9; j_call: TRBJ2-1; cdr3_length: 15; cdr3_aa: CASSPAGVPSNEQFF; cdr3_nt: TGTGCCAGCAGCCCGGCGGGGGTCCCTAGCAATGAGCAGTTCTTC
clone_size: .; d_call: .; v_call: TRBV2; j_call: TRBJ2-1; cdr3_length: 14; cdr3_aa: CARAVAELGYEQFF; cdr3_nt: TGTGCGAGAGCTGTCGCTGAACTAGGCTATGAGCAGTTCTTC
clone_size: .; d_call: TRBD1; v_call: TRBV6-5; j_call: TRBJ1-6; cdr3_length: 15; cdr3_aa: CASNLGTASFSPLHF; cdr3_nt: TGTGCCAGCAACCTCGGGACAGCTTCTTTTTCACCCCTCCACTTT
clone_size: .; d_call: .; v_call: TRBV24-1; j_call: TRBJ2-3; cdr3_length: 15; cdr3_aa: CATSHPGLDTDTQYF; cdr3_nt: TGTGCCACCAGTCATCCGGGACTGGACACAGATACGCAGTATTTT
clone_size: .; d_call: TRBD2; v_call: TRBV6-2/TRBV6-3; j_call: TRBJ2-1; cdr3_length: 18; cdr3_aa: CASSRGLAGGPSYNEQFF; cdr3_nt: TGTGCCAGCAGCCGGGGACTAGCGGGAGGCCCGAGCTACAATGAGCAGTTCTTC
clone_size: .; d_call: .; v_call: TRBV30; j_call: TRBJ2-3; cdr3_length: 13; cdr3_aa: CAWSPLGRDTQYF; cdr3_nt: TGTGCCTGGAGTCCCCTAGGTAGAGATACGCAGTATTTT
clone_size: once; d_call: TRBD2; v_call: TRBV28; j_call: TRBJ2-1; cdr3_length: 13; cdr3_aa: CATLAGAYNEQFF; cdr3_nt: TGTGCCACCCTAGCGGGGGCCTACAATGAGCAGTTCTTC
clone_size: .; d_call: TRBD1; v_call: TRBV7-3; j_call: TRBJ1-1; cdr3_length: 14; cdr3_aa: CASSPGTGGTEAFF; cdr3_nt: TGTGCCAGCAGCCCCGGGACAGGGGGCACTGAAGCTTTCTTT
clone_size: .; d_call: TRBD1; v_call: TRBV15; j_call: TRBJ1-6; cdr3_length: 17; cdr3_aa: CATSRIQGHGYNSPLHF; cdr3_nt: TGTGCCACCAGCAGAATACAGGGGCACGGGTATAATTCACCCCTCCACTTT
clone_size: .; d_call: .; v_call: TRBV5-4; j_call: TRBJ1-2; cdr3_length: 15; cdr3_aa: CASSFGTRSLYGYTF; cdr3_nt: TGTGCCAGCAGCTTTGGGACAAGGTCCCTCTATGGCTACACCTTC
clone_size: .; d_call: .; v_call: TRBV7-2; j_call: TRBJ2-2; cdr3_length: 15; cdr3_aa: CASTLRGVVLGELFF; cdr3_nt: TGTGCCAGCACCCTCAGGGGGGTTGTGCTCGGGGAGCTGTTTTTT
clone_size: .; d_call: TRBD1; v_call: TRBV6-2/TRBV6-3; j_call: TRBJ1-1; cdr3_length: 16; cdr3_aa: CASSYSGGLAHTEAFF; cdr3_nt: TGTGCCAGCAGTTACTCAGGGGGCTTGGCCCACACTGAAGCTTTCTTT
clone_size: few; d_call: .; v_call: TRBV5-4; j_call: TRBJ1-2; cdr3_length: 16; cdr3_aa: CASSLEGSLGSYGYTF; cdr3_nt: TGTGCCAGCAGCTTGGAAGGGAGCCTGGGTTCCTATGGCTACACCTTC
clone_size: .; d_call: .; v_call: TRBV6-2/TRBV6-3; j_call: TRBJ2-5; cdr3_length: 15; cdr3_aa: CASSYPSVAQETQYF; cdr3_nt: TGTGCCAGCAGTTACCCCTCCGTAGCTCAAGAGACCCAGTACTTC
clone_size: .; d_call: TRBD2; v_call: TRBV3-1/TRBV3-2; j_call: TRBJ2-1; cdr3_length: 17; cdr3_aa: CASSQDTGREYNNEQFF; cdr3_nt: TGTGCCAGCAGCCAAGACACCGGGCGGGAGTACAACAATGAGCAGTTCTTC
clone_size: .; d_call: TRBD1; v_call: TRBV7-9; j_call: TRBJ2-4; cdr3_length: 16; cdr3_aa: CASSLGTGRIKNIQYF; cdr3_nt: TGTGCCAGCAGCTTAGGGACAGGGCGAATCAAAAACATTCAGTACTTC
clone_size: .; d_call: TRBD1; v_call: TRBV7-2; j_call: TRBJ2-4; cdr3_length: 15; cdr3_aa: CASSRDRGFKNIQYF; cdr3_nt: TGTGCCAGCAGCCGGGACAGGGGTTTCAAAAACATTCAGTACTTC
clone_size: once; d_call: .; v_call: TRBV5-1; j_call: TRBJ2-2; cdr3_length: 14; cdr3_aa: CASSLALRTGELFF; cdr3_nt: TGCGCCAGCAGCTTGGCCTTGAGGACCGGGGAGCTGTTTTTT
clone_size: once; d_call: TRBD2; v_call: TRBV5-8; j_call: TRBJ2-7; cdr3_length: 16; cdr3_aa: CASSLKLAGGPYEQYF; cdr3_nt: TGTGCCAGCAGCTTGAAACTAGCGGGGGGACCCTACGAGCAGTACTTC
clone_size: .; d_call: .; v_call: TRBV19; j_call: TRBJ2-1; cdr3_length: 14; cdr3_aa: CASSIGLASNEQFF; cdr3_nt: TGTGCCAGTAGTATAGGATTGGCTAGCAATGAGCAGTTCTTC
clone_size: .; d_call: .; v_call: TRBV18; j_call: TRBJ2-7; cdr3_length: 15; cdr3_aa: CASSRDGTSISEQYF; cdr3_nt: TGTGCCAGCTCACGGGACGGGACATCGATCTCCGAGCAGTACTTC
clone_size: .; d_call: .; v_call: TRBV7-2; j_call: TRBJ2-7; cdr3_length: 13; cdr3_aa: CASSKNQGYGQYF; cdr3_nt: TGTGCCAGCAGCAAGAATCAGGGGTACGGGCAGTACTTC
clone_size: .; d_call: .; v_call: TRBV9; j_call: TRBJ2-2; cdr3_length: 16; cdr3_aa: CASSVAEGGSTGELFF; cdr3_nt: TGTGCCAGCAGCGTAGCTGAGGGTGGGAGCACCGGGGAGCTGTTTTTT
clone_size: .; d_call: TRBD2; v_call: TRBV29-1; j_call: TRBJ2-1; cdr3_length: 12; cdr3_aa: CSARLARNEQFF; cdr3_nt: TGCAGCGCACGACTAGCTCGAAATGAGCAGTTCTTC